Listed below are T cell receptor beta chains from one sample, sequenced in a study of glioma-infiltrating T cells after dendritic cell vaccination. Using immunoSEQ multiplex PCR, the repertoire was profiled, and TCRdb retains in-frame clones only, with some absent. The table includes fewer than 25,000 clones, 79% detected once. Sample: blood, taken before dendritic cell vaccination. The source is a human donor with glioblastoma. CDR3s include the opening cysteine and the closing phenylalanine or tryptophan. Each record gives: V gene, clone size, CDR3 length, J gene, D gene, CDR3 protein, CDR3 DNA. D genes are given only for firm matches. Not all rows give a size; the values are once, few, many and, for expanded clones, a class.

V gene: TRBV7-9; clone size: few; CDR3 length: 16; J gene: TRBJ2-2; D gene: NA; CDR3 protein: CASSLTKQGSTGELFF; CDR3 DNA: TGTGCCAGCAGCTTAACTAAACAGGGAAGCACCGGGGAGCTGTTTTTT
V gene: TRBV28; clone size: NA; CDR3 length: 17; J gene: TRBJ2-1; D gene: TRBD2; CDR3 protein: CASSRGLAGAHHNEQFF; CDR3 DNA: TGTGCCAGCAGTCGGGGATTAGCGGGAGCTCACCATAATGAGCAGTTCTTC
V gene: TRBV6-1; clone size: NA; CDR3 length: 15; J gene: TRBJ2-7; D gene: NA; CDR3 protein: CASTLQRGSSYEQYF; CDR3 DNA: TGTGCCAGCACACTACAACGAGGGAGCTCCTACGAGCAGTACTTC
V gene: TRBV19; clone size: medium-sized; CDR3 length: 12; J gene: TRBJ1-1; D gene: NA; CDR3 protein: CASSILGSEAFF; CDR3 DNA: TGTGCCAGTAGTATTCTGGGCTCTGAAGCTTTCTTT
V gene: TRBV19; clone size: NA; CDR3 length: 15; J gene: TRBJ2-3; D gene: TRBD1; CDR3 protein: CASSIWGQSTDTQYF; CDR3 DNA: TGTGCCAGTAGTATCTGGGGACAGTCGACAGATACGCAGTATTTT
V gene: TRBV5-1; clone size: NA; CDR3 length: 14; J gene: TRBJ1-1; D gene: NA; CDR3 protein: CASMLRGMNTEAFF; CDR3 DNA: TGCGCCAGCATGTTAAGGGGAATGAACACTGAAGCTTTCTTT
V gene: TRBV6-6; clone size: NA; CDR3 length: 15; J gene: TRBJ1-1; D gene: NA; CDR3 protein: CASNRRDGMNTEAFF; CDR3 DNA: TGTGCCAGCAATCGGAGGGACGGGATGAACACTGAAGCTTTCTTT
V gene: TRBV27; clone size: NA; CDR3 length: 19; J gene: TRBJ1-5; D gene: TRBD1; CDR3 protein: CASSPRQGAQSMGRQPQHF; CDR3 DNA: TGTGCCAGCAGTCCAAGACAGGGGGCCCAATCAATGGGTCGTCAGCCCCAGCATTTT
V gene: TRBV27; clone size: NA; CDR3 length: 14; J gene: TRBJ2-7; D gene: TRBD1; CDR3 protein: CASSFQGENYEQYF; CDR3 DNA: TGTGCCAGCAGTTTTCAGGGGGAAAATTACGAGCAGTACTTC
V gene: TRBV6-4; clone size: few; CDR3 length: 14; J gene: TRBJ2-2; D gene: NA; CDR3 protein: CASSEKGVTGELFF; CDR3 DNA: TGTGCCAGCAGCGAAAAGGGAGTCACCGGGGAGCTGTTTTTT
V gene: TRBV29-1; clone size: NA; CDR3 length: 14; J gene: TRBJ2-1; D gene: NA; CDR3 protein: CSIPRGMSYNEQFF; CDR3 DNA: TGCAGCATCCCAAGGGGCATGTCCTACAATGAGCAGTTCTTC
V gene: TRBV6-5; clone size: few; CDR3 length: 15; J gene: TRBJ1-5; D gene: NA; CDR3 protein: CASSESGNSNQPQHF; CDR3 DNA: TGTGCCAGCAGCGAAAGCGGGAATAGCAATCAGCCCCAGCATTTT
V gene: TRBV29-1; clone size: NA; CDR3 length: 15; J gene: TRBJ1-3; D gene: TRBD1; CDR3 protein: CSVERTGVSGNTIYF; CDR3 DNA: TGCAGCGTGGAACGGACAGGGGTCTCTGGAAACACCATATATTTT
V gene: TRBV11-2; clone size: NA; CDR3 length: 16; J gene: TRBJ2-7; D gene: TRBD2; CDR3 protein: CASSFGLAGGNYEQYF; CDR3 DNA: TGTGCCAGCAGCTTCGGACTAGCGGGAGGCAACTACGAGCAGTACTTC
V gene: TRBV5-4; clone size: NA; CDR3 length: 15; J gene: TRBJ2-3; D gene: TRBD1; CDR3 protein: CASSGTGALTDTQYF; CDR3 DNA: TGTGCCAGCAGCGGGACAGGGGCCCTCACAGATACGCAGTATTTT
V gene: TRBV5-6; clone size: NA; CDR3 length: 12; J gene: TRBJ1-1; D gene: NA; CDR3 protein: CASSSGTLKAFF; CDR3 DNA: TGTGCCAGCAGCAGCGGGACATTAAAAGCTTTCTTT
V gene: TRBV9; clone size: NA; CDR3 length: 13; J gene: TRBJ2-3; D gene: NA; CDR3 protein: CASSLGATDTQYF; CDR3 DNA: TGTGCCAGCAGCCTGGGGGCCACAGATACGCAGTATTTT